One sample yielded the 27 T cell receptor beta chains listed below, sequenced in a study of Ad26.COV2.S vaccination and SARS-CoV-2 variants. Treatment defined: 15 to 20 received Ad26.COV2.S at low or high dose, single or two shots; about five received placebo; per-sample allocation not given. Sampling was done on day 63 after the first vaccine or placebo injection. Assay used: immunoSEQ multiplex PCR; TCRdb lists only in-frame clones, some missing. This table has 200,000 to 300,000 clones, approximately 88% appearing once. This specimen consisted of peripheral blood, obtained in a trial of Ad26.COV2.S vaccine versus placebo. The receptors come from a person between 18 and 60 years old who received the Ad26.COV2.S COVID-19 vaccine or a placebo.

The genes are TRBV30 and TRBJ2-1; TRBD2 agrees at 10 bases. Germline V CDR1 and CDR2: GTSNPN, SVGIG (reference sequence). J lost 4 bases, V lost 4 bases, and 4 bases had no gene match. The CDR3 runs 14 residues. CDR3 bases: TGTGCCTGGAAGCCAGCGGGGGGGTACAATGAGCAGTTCTTC. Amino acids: CAWKPAGGYNEQFF.

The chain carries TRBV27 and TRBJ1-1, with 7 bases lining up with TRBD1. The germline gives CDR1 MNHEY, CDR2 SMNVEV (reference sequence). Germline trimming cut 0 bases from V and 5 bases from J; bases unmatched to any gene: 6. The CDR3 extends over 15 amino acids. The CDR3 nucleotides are TGTGCCAGCAGTTTATCCCCCGGGACAGCTACTGAAGCTTTCTTT. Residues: CASSLSPGTATEAFF.

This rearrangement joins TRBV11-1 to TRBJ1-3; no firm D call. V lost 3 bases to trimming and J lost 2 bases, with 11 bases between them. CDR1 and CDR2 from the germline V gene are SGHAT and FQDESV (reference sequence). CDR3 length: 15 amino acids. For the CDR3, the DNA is TGTGCCAGCAGCTTCAAAGCGCCCCCTGGAAACACCATATATTTT. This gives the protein CASSFKAPPGNTIYF.

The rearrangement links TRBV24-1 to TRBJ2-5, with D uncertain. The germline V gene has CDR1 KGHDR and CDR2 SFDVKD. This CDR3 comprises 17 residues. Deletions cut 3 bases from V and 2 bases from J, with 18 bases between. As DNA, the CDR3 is TGTGCCACCAGTGATGGGGTCGCTAGGATCTCACAAGAGACCCAGTACTTC. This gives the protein CATSDGVARISQETQYF.

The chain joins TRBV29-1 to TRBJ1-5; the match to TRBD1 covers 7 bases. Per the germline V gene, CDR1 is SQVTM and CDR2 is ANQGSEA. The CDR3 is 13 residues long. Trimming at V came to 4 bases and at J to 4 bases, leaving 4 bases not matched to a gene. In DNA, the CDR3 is TGCAGCGTTGGGGGACAGCAGAATCAGCCCCAGCATTTT. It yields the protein CSVGGQQNQPQHF.

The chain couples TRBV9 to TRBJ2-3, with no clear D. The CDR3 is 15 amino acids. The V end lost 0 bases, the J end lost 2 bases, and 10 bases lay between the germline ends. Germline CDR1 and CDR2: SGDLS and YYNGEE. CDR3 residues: CASSVEPGATDTQYF. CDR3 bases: TGTGCCAGCAGCGTAGAGCCGGGCGCCACAGATACGCAGTATTTT.

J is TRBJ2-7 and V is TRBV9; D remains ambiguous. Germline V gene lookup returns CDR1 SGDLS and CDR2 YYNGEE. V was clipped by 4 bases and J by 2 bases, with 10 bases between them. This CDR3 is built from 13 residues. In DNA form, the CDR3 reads TGTGCCAGCAGCCCCAGACCCCCCTACGAGCAGTACTTC. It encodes CASSPRPPYEQYF.

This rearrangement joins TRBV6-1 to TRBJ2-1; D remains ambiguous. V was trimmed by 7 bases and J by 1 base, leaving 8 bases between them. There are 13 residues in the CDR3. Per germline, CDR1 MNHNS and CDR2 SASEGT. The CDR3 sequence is CASKGGSYNEQFF. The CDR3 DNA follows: TGTGCCAGCAAGGGCGGATCCTACAATGAGCAGTTCTTC.

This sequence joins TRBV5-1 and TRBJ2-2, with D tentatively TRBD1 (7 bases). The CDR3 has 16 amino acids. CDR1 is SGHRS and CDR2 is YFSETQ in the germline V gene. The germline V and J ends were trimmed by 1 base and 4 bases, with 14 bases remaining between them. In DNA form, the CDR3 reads TGCGCCAGCAGCTTGAGGCAGGGGGGCAGCACCGGGGAGCTGTTTTTT. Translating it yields CASSLRQGGSTGELFF.

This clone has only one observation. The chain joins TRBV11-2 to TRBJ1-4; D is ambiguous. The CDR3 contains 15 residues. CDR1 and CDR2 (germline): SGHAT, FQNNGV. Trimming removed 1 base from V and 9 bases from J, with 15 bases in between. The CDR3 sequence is CASSLGSMRAQKLFF. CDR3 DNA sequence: TGTGCCAGCAGCTTAGGCTCCATGAGGGCCCAAAAACTGTTTTTT.

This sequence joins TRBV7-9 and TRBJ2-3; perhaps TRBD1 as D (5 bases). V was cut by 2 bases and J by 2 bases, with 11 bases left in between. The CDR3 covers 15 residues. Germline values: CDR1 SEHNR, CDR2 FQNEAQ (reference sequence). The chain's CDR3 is CASSLPRGITDTQYF. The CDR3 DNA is TGTGCCAGCAGCTTACCAAGGGGTATCACAGATACGCAGTATTTT. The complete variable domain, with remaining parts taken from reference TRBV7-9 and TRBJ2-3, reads DTGVSQNPRHKITKRGQNVTFRCDPISEHNRLYWYRQTLGQGPEFLTYFQNEAQLEKSRLLSDRFSAERPKGSFSTLEIQRTEQGDSAMYLCASSLPRGITDTQYFGPGTRLTVL.

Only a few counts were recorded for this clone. As DNA, the CDR3 is TGCGCCAGCAGCCAAGATCAGCGACCCAACACCGGGGAGCTGTTTTTT. Its translation: CASSQDQRPNTGELFF. V is TRBV4-3 and J is TRBJ2-2; D gene uncertain. Per germline, CDR1 LGHNA and CDR2 YSLEER. CDR3 length: 16 amino acids. Trimming pared 0 bases from V and 2 bases from J, leaving 10 bases between.

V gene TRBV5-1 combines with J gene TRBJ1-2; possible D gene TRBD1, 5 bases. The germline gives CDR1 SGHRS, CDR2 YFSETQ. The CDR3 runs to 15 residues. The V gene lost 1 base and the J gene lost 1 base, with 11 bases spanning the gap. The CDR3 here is CASSLFGGINYGYTF. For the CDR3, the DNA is TGCGCCAGCAGCTTGTTCGGGGGGATTAACTATGGCTACACCTTC.

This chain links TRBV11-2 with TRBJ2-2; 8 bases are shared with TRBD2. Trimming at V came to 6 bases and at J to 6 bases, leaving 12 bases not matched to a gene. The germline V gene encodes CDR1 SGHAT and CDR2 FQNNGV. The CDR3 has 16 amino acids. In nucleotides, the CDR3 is TGTGCCAGCAGGCCCATAGCGGGACCCGCTGCCGGGGAGCTGTTTTTT. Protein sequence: CASRPIAGPAAGELFF.

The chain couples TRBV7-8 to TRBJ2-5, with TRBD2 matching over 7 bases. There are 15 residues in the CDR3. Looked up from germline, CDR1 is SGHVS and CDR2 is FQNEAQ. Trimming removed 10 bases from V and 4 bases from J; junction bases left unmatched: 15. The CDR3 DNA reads TGTGCCATCACCTCACCCGGGGGGATGTCAGAGACCCAGTACTTC. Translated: CAITSPGGMSETQYF.

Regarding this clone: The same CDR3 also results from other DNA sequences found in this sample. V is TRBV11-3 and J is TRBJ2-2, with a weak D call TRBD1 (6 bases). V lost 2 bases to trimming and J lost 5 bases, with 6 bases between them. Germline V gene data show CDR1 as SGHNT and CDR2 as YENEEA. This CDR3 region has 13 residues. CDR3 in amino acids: CASSLQGTGELFF. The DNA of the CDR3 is TGTGCCAGCAGCTTACAGGGGACCGGGGAGCTGTTTTTT. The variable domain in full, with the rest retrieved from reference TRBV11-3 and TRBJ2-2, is EAGVVQSPRYKIIEKKQPVAFWCNPISGHNTLYWYLQNLGQGPELLIRYENEEAVDDSQLPKDRFSAERLKGVDSTLKIQPAELGDSAVYLCASSLQGTGELFFGEGSRLTVL.

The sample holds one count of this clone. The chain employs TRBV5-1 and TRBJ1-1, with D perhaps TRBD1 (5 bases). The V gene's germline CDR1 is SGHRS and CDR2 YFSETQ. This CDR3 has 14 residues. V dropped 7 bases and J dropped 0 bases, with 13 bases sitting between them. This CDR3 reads CASAMTVMNTEAFF. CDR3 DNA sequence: TGCGCCAGCGCAATGACAGTAATGAACACTGAAGCTTTCTTT.

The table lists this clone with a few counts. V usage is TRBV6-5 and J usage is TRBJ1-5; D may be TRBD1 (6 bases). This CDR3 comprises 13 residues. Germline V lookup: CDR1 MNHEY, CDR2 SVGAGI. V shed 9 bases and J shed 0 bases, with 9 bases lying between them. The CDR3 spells CASRTDSNQPQHF. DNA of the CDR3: TGTGCCAGTCGGACAGATAGCAATCAGCCCCAGCATTTT.

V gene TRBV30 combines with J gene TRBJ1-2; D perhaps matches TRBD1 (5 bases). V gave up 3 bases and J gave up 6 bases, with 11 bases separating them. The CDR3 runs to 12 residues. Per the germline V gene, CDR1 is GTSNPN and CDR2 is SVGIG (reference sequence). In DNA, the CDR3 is TGTGCCTGGAGCCGGGGGGTTGATGGCTACACCTTC. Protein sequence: CAWSRGVDGYTF.

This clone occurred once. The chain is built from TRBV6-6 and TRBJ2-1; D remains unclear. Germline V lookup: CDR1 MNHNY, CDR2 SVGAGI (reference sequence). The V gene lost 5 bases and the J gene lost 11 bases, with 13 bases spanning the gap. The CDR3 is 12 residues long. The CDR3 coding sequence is TGTGCCAGCAGTCTAGGGCTTTACCAGCAGTTCTTC. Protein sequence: CASSLGLYQQFF.

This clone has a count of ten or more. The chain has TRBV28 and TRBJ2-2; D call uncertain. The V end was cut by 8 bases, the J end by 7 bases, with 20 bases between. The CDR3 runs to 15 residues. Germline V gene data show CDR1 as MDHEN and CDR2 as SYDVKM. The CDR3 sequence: CASCSPISPHGELFF. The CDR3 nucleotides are TGTGCCAGCTGTTCCCCTATTTCCCCCCACGGGGAGCTGTTTTTT.

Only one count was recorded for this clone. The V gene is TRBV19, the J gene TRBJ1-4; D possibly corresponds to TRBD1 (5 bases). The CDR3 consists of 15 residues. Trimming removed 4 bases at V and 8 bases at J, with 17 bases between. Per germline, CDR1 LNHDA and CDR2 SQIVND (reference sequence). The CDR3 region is CASSTAPGREEKLFF. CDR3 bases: TGTGCCAGTAGTACCGCCCCAGGGAGGGAAGAAAAACTGTTTTTT.

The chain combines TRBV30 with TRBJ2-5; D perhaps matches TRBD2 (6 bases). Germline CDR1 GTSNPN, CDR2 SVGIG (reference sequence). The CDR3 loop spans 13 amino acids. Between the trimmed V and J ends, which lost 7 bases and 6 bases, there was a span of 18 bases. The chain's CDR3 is CASLGGSEKTQYF. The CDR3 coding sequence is TGTGCCTCCCTTGGAGGGTCCGAAAAGACCCAGTACTTC.

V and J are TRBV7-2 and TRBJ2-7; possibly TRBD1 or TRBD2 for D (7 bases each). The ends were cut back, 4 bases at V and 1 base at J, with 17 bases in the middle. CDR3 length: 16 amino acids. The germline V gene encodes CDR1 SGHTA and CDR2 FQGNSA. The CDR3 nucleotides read TGTGCCAGCAGCTCCCAATCCAGGGGGGGGTCCTACGAGCAGTACTTC. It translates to CASSSQSRGGSYEQYF.

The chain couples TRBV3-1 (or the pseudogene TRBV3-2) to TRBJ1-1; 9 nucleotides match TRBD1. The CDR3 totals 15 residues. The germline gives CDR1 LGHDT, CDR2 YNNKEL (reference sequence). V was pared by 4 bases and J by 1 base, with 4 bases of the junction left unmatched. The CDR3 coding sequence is TGTGCCAGCAGCCCCAAGGGACAGGGGAACACTGAAGCTTTCTTT. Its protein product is CASSPKGQGNTEAFF.

The chain's CDR3 is CASSFGVYGYTF. CDR3 in DNA: TGTGCCAGCAGCTTCGGTGTTTATGGCTACACCTTC. The rearrangement joins TRBV7-2 to TRBJ1-2; D is undetermined. The ends were cut back, 3 bases at V and 5 bases at J, with 7 bases in the middle. CDR3 length equals 12 residues. CDR1 and CDR2 from the germline V gene are SGHTA and FQGNSA.

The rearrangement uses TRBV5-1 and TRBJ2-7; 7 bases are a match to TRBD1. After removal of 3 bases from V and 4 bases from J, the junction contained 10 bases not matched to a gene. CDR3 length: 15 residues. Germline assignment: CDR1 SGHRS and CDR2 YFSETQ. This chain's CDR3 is CASSWGTENPYEQYF. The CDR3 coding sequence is TGCGCCAGCAGCTGGGGGACAGAGAACCCTTACGAGCAGTACTTC.